The T cell receptor (beta chain) described here comes from a study of T cell responses to AZD1222 COVID-19 vaccine. Trimming left V 1 base short and J 2 bases short, with 14 bases between. Germline CDR1 LGHDT, CDR2 YNNKEL (reference sequence). This CDR3 region has 17 residues. Only in-frame clones appear in the TCRdb table, and some are missing; sequencing was by immunoSEQ multiplex PCR. In the table there are under 70,000 clones, approximately 88% of which are singletons. The sample here was peripheral blood, taken on day 0 of AZD1222 vaccination. The chain has TRBV3-1 (or the pseudogene TRBV3-2) and TRBJ1-4, with D perhaps TRBD1 (6 bases). The receptor was isolated from an adult in good health. The CDR3 region is CASSQGLGGQTNEKLFF. CDR3 coding DNA: TGTGCCAGCAGCCAAGGGTTGGGGGGGCAGACTAATGAAAAACTGTTTTTT.